This TCR beta chain was captured by sequencing in a study of graft-versus-host responses after intestinal transplantation. Study background: For approximately three years after anti-thymocyte globulin induction, all recipients took tacrolimus and steroids.

To note about this clone: The antigen is unknown.

The length of the CDR3 is 12 residues. V lost 4 bases and J 8 bases, leaving 8 bases between the germline ends. Germline V gene sequence: CDR1 MNHNS, CDR2 SASEGT. Sequencing used immunoSEQ multiplex PCR; TCRdb keeps in-frame clones, though not all of them. The sample includes about 83,000 clones, about 88% seen only once; the top ten take approximately 0.33%. Findings and limits, study-wide: The recipient marrow held GvH clones, and some of them showed up first in ileum or blood. Graft-donor T cell macrochimerism in patients accompanied high graft-versus-host to host-versus-graft clonal ratios in allografts.

The chain is built from TRBV6-1 and TRBJ1-4; D is possibly TRBD1 (5 bases). The receptor was derived from a human donor who received an intestinal transplant. Here the sequenced sample was unstimulated CD4+ T cells sorted from spleen or lymph node cells, taken before intestinal transplant. The CDR3 is CASSAKGEKLFF. CDR3 nucleotides: TGTGCCAGCAGTGCAAAGGGGGAAAAACTGTTTTTT.